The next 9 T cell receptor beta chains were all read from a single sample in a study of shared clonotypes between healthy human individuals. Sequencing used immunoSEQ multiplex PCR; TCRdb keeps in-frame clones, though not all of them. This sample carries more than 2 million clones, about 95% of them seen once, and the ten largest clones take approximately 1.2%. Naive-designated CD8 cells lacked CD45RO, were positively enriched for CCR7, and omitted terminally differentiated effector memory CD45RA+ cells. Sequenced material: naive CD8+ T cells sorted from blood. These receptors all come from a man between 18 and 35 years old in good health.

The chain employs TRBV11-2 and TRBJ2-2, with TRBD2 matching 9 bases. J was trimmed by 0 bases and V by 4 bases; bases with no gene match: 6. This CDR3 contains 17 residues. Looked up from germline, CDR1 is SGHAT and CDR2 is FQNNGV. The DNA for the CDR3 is TGTGCCAGCAGCTCGATAGCGGGAGTGACGAACACCGGGGAGCTGTTTTTT. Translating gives CASSSIAGVTNTGELFF.

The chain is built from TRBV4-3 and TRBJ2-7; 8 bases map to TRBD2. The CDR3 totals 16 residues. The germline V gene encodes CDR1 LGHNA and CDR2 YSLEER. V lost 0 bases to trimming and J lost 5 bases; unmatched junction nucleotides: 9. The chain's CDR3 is CASSQDLGLAGDEQYF. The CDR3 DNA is TGCGCCAGCAGCCAAGATTTGGGGCTAGCGGGTGACGAGCAGTACTTC.

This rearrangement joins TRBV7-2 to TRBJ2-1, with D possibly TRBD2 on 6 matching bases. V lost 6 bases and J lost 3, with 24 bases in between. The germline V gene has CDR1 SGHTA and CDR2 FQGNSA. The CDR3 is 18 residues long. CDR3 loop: CASSGRDVTMEGYNEQFF. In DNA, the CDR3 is TGTGCCAGCAGTGGTAGGGACGTTACAATGGAGGGCTACAATGAGCAGTTCTTC.

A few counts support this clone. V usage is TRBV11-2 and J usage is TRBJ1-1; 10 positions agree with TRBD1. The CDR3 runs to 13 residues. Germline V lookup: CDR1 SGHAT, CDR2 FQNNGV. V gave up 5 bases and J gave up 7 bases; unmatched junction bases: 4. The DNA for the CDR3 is TGTGCCAGCAGCGTGACAGGGGGCCATGAAGCTTTCTTT. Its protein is CASSVTGGHEAFF.

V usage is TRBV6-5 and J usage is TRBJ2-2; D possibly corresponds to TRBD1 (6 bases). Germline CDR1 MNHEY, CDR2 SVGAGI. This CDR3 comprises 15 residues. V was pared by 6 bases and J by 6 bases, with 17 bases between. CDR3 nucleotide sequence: TGTGCCAGCAGGATATTAGCAGGGGTCCCCGGGGAGCTGTTTTTT. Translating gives CASRILAGVPGELFF.

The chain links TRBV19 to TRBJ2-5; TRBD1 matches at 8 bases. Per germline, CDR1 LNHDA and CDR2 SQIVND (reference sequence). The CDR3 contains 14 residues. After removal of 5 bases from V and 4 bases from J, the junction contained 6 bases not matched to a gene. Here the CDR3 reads CASSAWTGTETQYF. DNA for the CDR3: TGTGCCAGTAGTGCCTGGACAGGGACAGAGACCCAGTACTTC.

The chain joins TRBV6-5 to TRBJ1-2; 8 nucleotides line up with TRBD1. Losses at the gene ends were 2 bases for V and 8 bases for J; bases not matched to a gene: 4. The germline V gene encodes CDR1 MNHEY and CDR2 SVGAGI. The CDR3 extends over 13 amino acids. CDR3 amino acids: CASSYTGGDGYTF. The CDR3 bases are TGTGCCAGCAGTTACACAGGGGGAGACGGCTACACCTTC.

CDR3 nucleotide sequence: TGCGCCAGCAGCTTGAACAGGGGAACGTCCTACGAGCAGTACTTC. It is translated as CASSLNRGTSYEQYF. The chain uses TRBV5-1 and TRBJ2-7; TRBD1 matches 7 bases. CDR3 length equals 15 residues. The ends lost 1 base at V and 1 base at J; junction bases unmatched: 5. CDR1 SGHRS and CDR2 YFSETQ come from the germline V gene.

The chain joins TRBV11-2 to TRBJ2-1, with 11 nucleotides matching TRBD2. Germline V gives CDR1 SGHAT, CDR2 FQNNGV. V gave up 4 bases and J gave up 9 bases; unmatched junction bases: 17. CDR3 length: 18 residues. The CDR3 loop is CASSSPPASGGKGTEQFF. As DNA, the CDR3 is TGTGCCAGCAGCTCCCCCCCCGCTAGCGGGGGGAAAGGGACTGAGCAGTTCTTC. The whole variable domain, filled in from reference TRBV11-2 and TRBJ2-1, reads EAGVAQSPRYKIIEKRQSVAFWCNPISGHATLYWYQQILGQGPKLLIQFQNNGVVDDSQLPKDRFSAERLKGVDSTLKIQPAKLEDSAVYLCASSSPPASGGKGTEQFFGPGTRLTVL.